These 22 T cell receptor beta chains originate from one sample sequenced in a study of T-cell reconstitution after alpha-beta-depleted transplantation in children. TCRbeta library construction was performed incorporating unique molecular identifiers. From the PCR reads, TCRdb called clonotypes with MiXCR, one entry per CDR3 protein. This sample has roughly 100,000 distinct CDR3 sequences, with roughly 6% found just once. This specimen consisted of PBMCs, mostly from graft donor cells, obtained 60 days after TCRalphabeta/CD19-depleted stem cell transplant. Receptors originate from a female patient between 2 and 15 years old who had a stem cell transplant for Fanconi anemia, so the T cells may come from the graft donor.

This clonotype was seen at least ten times. This sequence joins TRBV5-6 and TRBJ2-7; 7 bases align to TRBD1. Germline V lookup: CDR1 SGHDT, CDR2 YYEEEE. The CDR3 is 16 amino acids. V dropped 0 bases and J dropped 4; count of bases not matched to a gene: 10. CDR3 amino acids: CASSLEGGGLRYEQYF. CDR3 in DNA: TGTGCCAGCAGCTTGGAAGGGGGCGGGTTAAGATACGAGCAGTACTTC.

This sequence joins TRBV24-1 and TRBJ2-5; D is perhaps TRBD2 (5 bases). This CDR3 has 13 residues. CDR1 KGHDR and CDR2 SFDVKD come from the germline V gene. Trimming cost V 7 bases and J 5 bases, with 13 bases left between them. The CDR3 protein is CATSGFSGETQYF. The CDR3 DNA reads as TGTGCCACCAGCGGTTTTTCGGGGGAGACCCAGTACTTC.

The chain employs TRBV6-2 or TRBV6-3 and TRBJ2-7, with D perhaps given as TRBD1 or TRBD2 (5 bases each). Germline CDR1 reads MNHEY; CDR2 reads SVGEGT. Trimming removed 5 bases at V and 7 bases at J, with 24 bases between. The CDR3 is 16 amino acids. CDR3 coding DNA: TGTGCCAGCAGTGAAAGACTCGGGACCTCCCGCGGAGAGCAGTACTTC. Translated: CASSERLGTSRGEQYF.

This clonotype was seen a few times. The chain uses TRBV5-1 and TRBJ1-2, with 9 bases aligning to TRBD1. The CDR3 totals 14 residues. The trim removed 1 base at V and 3 bases at J, leaving 1 base unmatched. Germline V gene sequence: CDR1 SGHRS, CDR2 YFSETQ. CDR3 nucleotides: TGCGCCAGCAGCTTGCGGGACAGGGACTATGGCTACACCTTC. Its protein product is CASSLRDRDYGYTF.

The table lists this clonotype with many counts. CDR3 region: CASSAQGSYGYTF. CDR3 sequence (DNA): TGTGCCAGCTCAGCTCAGGGGTCCTATGGCTACACCTTC. V and J are TRBV18 and TRBJ1-2; weak D call: TRBD1 (6 bases). Trimming shortened V by 5 bases and J by 4 bases, and 11 bases separated the two germline ends. The CDR3 covers 13 residues. Germline V gene data show CDR1 as KGHSH and CDR2 as LQKENI.

This clonotype was seen a few times. In nucleotides, the CDR3 is TGTGCCAGCTCACCACCCGGGAACCTAGCCAAAAACATTCAGTACTTC. This sequence encodes CASSPPGNLAKNIQYF. This chain joins TRBV18 and TRBJ2-4; weak D call: TRBD2 (5 bases). V lost 0 bases to trimming and J lost 0 bases, with 9 bases between them. The germline gives CDR1 KGHSH, CDR2 LQKENI. This CDR3 spans 16 amino acids.

This clonotype was found many times. The rearrangement uses TRBV12-3 or TRBV12-4 and TRBJ2-7; TRBD1 matches 7 bases. Trimming cost V 3 bases and J 1 base; bases outside gene matches: 3. The CDR3 covers 14 residues. The CDR3 DNA is TGTGCCAGCAGTTTTCGGACAGGTTCCTACGAGCAGTACTTC. Translating gives CASSFRTGSYEQYF.

V and J are TRBV23-1 and TRBJ2-7; maybe TRBD1 (6 bases). TRBV23-1 is given ORF status, its function remaining uncertain. Trimming left V 1 base short and J 0 bases short, with 16 bases between. The CDR3 length is 17 residues. CDR3 sequence (DNA): TGCGCCAGCAGTCAATTTGGGGGCGGGCCCCTCTCCTACGAGCAGTACTTC. This translates into CASSQFGGGPLSYEQYF.

The sample holds many counts of this clonotype. The V and J genes are TRBV20-1 and TRBJ2-3; TRBD1 is a possible D gene (5 bases). Germline V gene sequence: CDR1 DFQATT, CDR2 SNEGSKA (reference sequence). CDR3 length: 14 residues. V lost 5 bases, J lost 2 bases, and 14 bases lay in between. Written as DNA, the CDR3 is TGCAGTGCTCCCTTGTTGACAGCCACAGATACGCAGTATTTT. Amino acids: CSAPLLTATDTQYF.

The sample holds many counts of this clonotype. The chain recombines TRBV12-3 or TRBV12-4 with TRBJ2-1; 13 bases fit TRBD2. The V gene end was trimmed by 7 bases and the J gene end by 8 bases; junction bases not matched to a gene: 8. The length of the CDR3 is 15 residues. The CDR3 loop reads CASNLLAGGVDEQFF. DNA of the CDR3: TGTGCCAGCAATCTACTAGCGGGGGGGGTCGATGAGCAGTTCTTC.

Here the CDR3 reads CSVDSQGWGGELFF. The CDR3 DNA reads as TGCAGCGTTGACTCCCAGGGTTGGGGCGGGGAGCTGTTTTTT. The gene calls are TRBV29-1 and TRBJ2-2; perhaps TRBD1 as D (5 bases). Trimming pared 3 bases from V and 7 bases from J, leaving 15 bases between. Germline CDR1 reads SQVTM; CDR2 reads ANQGSEA. The CDR3 runs to 14 residues.

This clonotype was recorded at least ten times. CDR3 sequence reads: CASSFDRAAYEQYF. CDR3 DNA sequence: TGTGCCAGCAGTTTCGATAGGGCGGCCTACGAGCAGTACTTC. The chain is built from TRBV12-3 or TRBV12-4 and TRBJ2-7; D is uncertain. Trimming stripped 3 bases from V and 2 bases from J, with 11 bases between. This CDR3 has 14 amino acids.

This clonotype occurred many times. This sequence joins TRBV28 and TRBJ1-1, with D hard to call. CDR3 length equals 15 residues. Trimming took off 7 bases at V and 8 bases at J, with 23 bases between the two ends. Germline CDR1 is MDHEN and CDR2 is SYDVKM. The CDR3 bases are TGTGCCAGCACCTTTCCCCTTCCTCGGACGGGAGAAGCTTTCTTT. As protein: CASTFPLPRTGEAFF.

This clonotype was counted a few times. The chain combines TRBV4-1 with TRBJ2-7; 11 bases fit TRBD2. Germline values: CDR1 MGHRA, CDR2 YSYEKL. This CDR3 contains 17 residues. The trim removed 0 bases at V and 5 bases at J, leaving 9 bases unmatched. The chain's CDR3 is CASSQDIRLAGWDEQYF. The CDR3 bases are TGCGCCAGCAGCCAAGATATCCGACTAGCGGGATGGGACGAGCAGTACTTC.

At least ten counts were recorded for this clonotype. The J gene is TRBJ2-1, the V gene TRBV14; D unresolved. From germline, CDR1 is SGHDN and CDR2 FVKESK. V shed 2 bases and J shed 2 bases, with 13 bases lying between them. This CDR3 comprises 16 residues. CDR3 sequence reads: CASSQLPVIAYNEQFF. The CDR3 DNA reads as TGTGCCAGCAGCCAATTACCGGTAATTGCCTACAATGAGCAGTTCTTC.

This clonotype was seen repeatedly, ten times or more. The chain is built from TRBV7-2 and TRBJ2-7, with 10 bases matching TRBD1. The germline V gene encodes CDR1 SGHTA and CDR2 FQGNSA. The CDR3 is 14 residues long. J was trimmed by 7 bases and V by 2 bases; bases with no gene match: 5. DNA of the CDR3: TGTGCCAGCAGCTTAAGCGGACAGGGGGGAGAGCAGTACTTC. This sequence encodes CASSLSGQGGEQYF.

In this sample, this clonotype turned up many times. This chain links TRBV11-1 with TRBJ2-5; D is possibly TRBD2 (6 bases). Per the germline V gene, CDR1 is SGHAT and CDR2 is FQDESV (reference sequence). Trimming took off 1 base at V and 2 bases at J, with 14 bases between the two ends. This CDR3 spans 16 amino acids. CDR3 protein: CASSLGNLAKQETQYF. The CDR3 DNA reads as TGTGCCAGCAGCTTAGGAAATCTAGCGAAACAAGAGACCCAGTACTTC.

This clonotype was seen repeatedly, ten times or more. V is TRBV28 and J is TRBJ2-1, with 12 bases that match TRBD2. The CDR3 totals 15 residues. V shed 1 base, J shed 9 bases, and the junction held 4 bases outside the gene matches. Germline V gene lookup returns CDR1 MDHEN and CDR2 SYDVKM. The DNA for the CDR3 is TGTGCCAGCAGTTTATCTAGCGGGAGGGCCGGTGAGCAGTTCTTC. Amino acids: CASSLSSGRAGEQFF.

Many counts were recorded for this clonotype. This rearrangement joins TRBV7-9 to TRBJ2-1; D gene uncertain. The CDR3 length is 12 residues. V was trimmed by 6 bases and J by 7 bases, leaving 10 bases between them. Germline CDR1 reads SEHNR; CDR2 reads FQNEAQ (reference sequence). CDR3 nucleotide sequence: TGTGCCAGCAGTGTAATAGGGAATGAGCAGTTCTTC. Translating gives CASSVIGNEQFF.

In its sample, this clonotype was seen many times. The genes are TRBV10-1 and TRBJ2-2, with 7 positions matching TRBD1. V lost 3 bases, J lost 6 bases, and 4 bases stayed unmatched. CDR3 size: 14 residues. The germline V gene has CDR1 WNHNN and CDR2 SYGVQD (reference sequence). The CDR3 spells CASSDGTVPGELFF. The CDR3 region has the DNA TGCGCCAGCAGTGATGGGACAGTCCCCGGGGAGCTGTTTTTT.

Ten or more counts support this clonotype. The chain combines TRBV3-1 with TRBJ2-7; 11 nucleotides agree with TRBD1. J was trimmed by 5 bases and V by 0 bases; bases with no gene match: 3. Germline assignment: CDR1 LGHDT and CDR2 YNNKEL (reference sequence). This CDR3 is built from 15 residues. The CDR3 DNA is TGTGCCAGCAGCCAAGATACGGACAGGGGGCACGAGCAGTACTTC. It codes for CASSQDTDRGHEQYF.

This clonotype turned up a few times. The rearrangement links TRBV28 to TRBJ2-5; perhaps TRBD1 as D (6 bases). The CDR3 sequence is 14 residues long. Germline V gives CDR1 MDHEN, CDR2 SYDVKM. V shed 3 bases and J shed 5 bases, with 13 bases lying between them. The CDR3 reads CASSLYNREETQYF. The CDR3 coding sequence is TGTGCCAGCAGTTTGTACAACAGGGAGGAGACCCAGTACTTC.